These 29 T cell receptor beta chains originate from one sample sequenced in a study of shared clonotypes between healthy human individuals. This table comes from immunoSEQ multiplex PCR, and its TCRdb copy is limited to in-frame clones, with some not included. Among millions of clones, roughly 96% were seen once, and the ten largest hold 0.1% to 0.15%. The sequenced sample consisted of naive CD4+ T cells sorted from blood. Subset: CD45RA+ positively selected. The receptors derive from a man younger than 35 in good health.

The chain has TRBV28 and TRBJ2-3, with D possibly called TRBD1 or TRBD2 (6 bases each). This CDR3 is built from 11 residues. Trimming stripped 10 bases from V and 9 bases from J, with 14 bases between. From germline, CDR1 is MDHEN and CDR2 SYDVKM. For the CDR3, the DNA is TGTGCCATACTAGGGGGACTGACGCAGTATTTT. It translates to CAILGGLTQYF.

This chain connects TRBV7-9 to TRBJ1-1, with D perhaps matching TRBD1 (6 bases). V was shortened by 7 bases and J by 6 bases, with 18 bases between the two germline ends. The germline V gene has CDR1 SEHNR and CDR2 FQNEAQ (reference sequence). CDR3 length: 14 amino acids. The CDR3 nucleotides are TGTGCCAGCACGGACCGGGACAAATACTCTGAAGCTTTCTTT. Translation gives CASTDRDKYSEAFF. The full variable domain, rest sourced from reference TRBV7-9 and TRBJ1-1, is DTGVSQNPRHKITKRGQNVTFRCDPISEHNRLYWYRQTLGQGPEFLTYFQNEAQLEKSRLLSDRFSAERPKGSFSTLEIQRTEQGDSAMYLCASTDRDKYSEAFFGQGTRLTVV.

The V and J genes are TRBV29-1 and TRBJ1-1; TRBD1 matches at 7 bases. The ends lost 8 bases at V and 0 bases at J; junction bases unmatched: 6. The CDR3 sequence is 13 residues long. Germline V gives CDR1 SQVTM, CDR2 ANQGSEA. This CDR3 reads CSTGVGLNTEAFF. Here the CDR3 DNA reads TGCAGCACAGGGGTGGGTTTGAACACTGAAGCTTTCTTT. The entire variable domain, with the rest obtained from reference TRBV29-1 and TRBJ1-1, is as follows: SAVISQKPSRDICQRGTSLTIQCQVDSQVTMMFWYRQQPGQSLTLIATANQGSEATYESGFVIDKFPISRPNLTFSTLTVSNMSPEDSSIYLCSTGVGLNTEAFFGQGTRLTVV.

The V and J genes are TRBV28 and TRBJ2-1; D remains ambiguous. Trimming took 6 bases from V and 3 from J, leaving 9 bases between them. The germline V gene encodes CDR1 MDHEN and CDR2 SYDVKM. This CDR3 spans 13 amino acids. The DNA of the CDR3 is TGTGCCAGCAGCTACGGTAGCTACAATGAGCAGTTCTTC. Amino acid sequence: CASSYGSYNEQFF. The full variable domain, in which reference TRBV28 and TRBJ2-1 provide the parts outside the CDR3, is DVKVTQSSRYLVKRTGEKVFLECVQDMDHENMFWYRQDPGLGLRLIYFSYDVKMKEKGDIPEGYSVSREKKERFSLILESASTNQTSMYLCASSYGSYNEQFFGPGTRLTVL.

This rearrangement joins TRBV10-1 to TRBJ1-2; possible D gene TRBD1, 6 bases. Trimming removed 7 bases from V and 7 bases from J, with 19 bases in between. Germline V lookup: CDR1 WNHNN, CDR2 SYGVQD (reference sequence). The CDR3 has 14 amino acids. DNA of the CDR3: TGCGCCAGCATGGACAGCCCGGGGAGATTTGGCTACACCTTC. This sequence encodes CASMDSPGRFGYTF.

V is TRBV7-9 and J is TRBJ2-2; no clear D gene. The ends were cut back, 5 bases at V and 6 bases at J, with 10 bases in the middle. The CDR3 has 13 residues. Germline CDR1 and CDR2: SEHNR and FQNEAQ (reference sequence). The CDR3 region is CASSPSLAGELFF. In DNA form, the CDR3 reads TGTGCCAGCAGCCCCTCGTTAGCCGGGGAGCTGTTTTTT. Looking up the rest from reference TRBV7-9 and TRBJ2-2 gives the full variable domain: DTGVSQNPRHKITKRGQNVTFRCDPISEHNRLYWYRQTLGQGPEFLTYFQNEAQLEKSRLLSDRFSAERPKGSFSTLEIQRTEQGDSAMYLCASSPSLAGELFFGEGSRLTVL.

The rearrangement uses TRBV6-5 and TRBJ1-1, with unresolved D. Germline CDR1 MNHEY, CDR2 SVGAGI. CDR3 length: 13 residues. Trimming took off 4 bases at V and 4 bases at J, with 10 bases between the two ends. The CDR3 sequence: CASSSRKGTEAFF. For the CDR3, the DNA is TGTGCCAGCAGTTCCCGTAAGGGCACTGAAGCTTTCTTT.

This sequence joins TRBV5-8 and TRBJ2-7, with 8 bases fitting TRBD1. This CDR3 contains 15 residues. J lost 3 bases, V lost 2 bases, and 7 bases had no gene match. Per the germline V gene, CDR1 is SGHTS and CDR2 is YDEGEE. The CDR3 sequence: CASSLQGGEFYEQYF. CDR3 in DNA: TGTGCCAGCAGCTTACAGGGGGGAGAGTTCTACGAGCAGTACTTC.

The V gene is TRBV30, the J gene TRBJ1-5, with a weak D call TRBD1 (6 bases). Germline V CDR1 and CDR2: GTSNPN, SVGIG (reference sequence). The V end was cut by 5 bases, the J end by 0 bases, with 14 bases between. The CDR3 consists of 15 residues. As DNA, the CDR3 is TGTGCCTGGGGAGGGGGGATTAATAGCAATCAGCCCCAGCATTTT. This sequence encodes CAWGGGINSNQPQHF. Drawing the rest from reference TRBV30 and TRBJ1-5, the complete variable domain is SQTIHQWPATLVQPVGSPLSLECTVEGTSNPNLYWYRQAAGRGLQLLFYSVGIGQISSEVPQNLSASRPQDRQFILSSKKLLLSDSGFYLCAWGGGINSNQPQHFGDGTRLSIL.

The rearrangement uses TRBV4-1 and TRBJ1-1, with D unresolved. CDR1 MGHRA and CDR2 YSYEKL come from the germline V gene. The CDR3 totals 15 residues. V was trimmed by 0 bases and J by 11 bases, leaving 19 bases between them. CDR3 amino acids: CASSQEAWAPGVAFF. CDR3 bases: TGCGCCAGCAGCCAAGAGGCCTGGGCTCCCGGGGTGGCTTTCTTT.

This clone was seen a few times. CDR3 amino acids: CAWSGSGQGVSPLHF. The DNA of the CDR3 is TGTGCCTGGAGCGGTTCGGGACAGGGGGTATCACCCCTCCACTTT. The gene calls are TRBV30 and TRBJ1-6, with 11 nucleotides matching TRBD1. This CDR3 has 15 amino acids. V gave up 3 bases and J gave up 10 bases; unmatched junction bases: 8. From germline, CDR1 is GTSNPN and CDR2 SVGIG (reference sequence).

The gene calls are TRBV29-1 and TRBJ2-7, with 9 bases that match TRBD2. CDR1 and CDR2 from the germline V gene are SQVTM and ANQGSEA. After removal of 7 bases from V and 0 bases from J, the junction contained 4 bases not matched to a gene. The length of the CDR3 is 13 residues. The CDR3 region has the DNA TGCAGCGCTCGGACTAGCGCCTCCTACGAGCAGTACTTC. Translation: CSARTSASYEQYF.

The chain uses TRBV5-1 and TRBJ2-7; 8 bases match TRBD2. Unmatched junction bases numbered 5, after V lost 0 bases and J lost 3 bases. In germline, CDR1 is SGHRS, CDR2 YFSETQ. The CDR3 sequence is 15 residues long. The CDR3 DNA reads as TGCGCCAGCAGCTTGGAGTCTAGCGGGCTCTACGAGCAGTACTTC. This translates into CASSLESSGLYEQYF.

The chain combines TRBV10-3 with TRBJ2-2; a weak D match, TRBD2 (6 bases). Trimming took 6 bases from V and 6 from J, leaving 14 bases between them. The CDR3 spans 14 residues. Germline V gives CDR1 ENHRY, CDR2 SYGVKD. The CDR3: CAISGLLRSGELFF. CDR3 coding DNA: TGTGCCATCAGCGGACTACTGAGATCCGGGGAGCTGTTTTTT.

This clone was counted a single time. The rearrangement joins TRBV5-5 to TRBJ1-2, with D hard to call. Germline V lookup: CDR1 SGHKS, CDR2 YYEKEE (reference sequence). Trimming removed 5 bases at V and 2 bases at J, with 13 bases between. The CDR3 sequence is 14 residues long. The CDR3 coding sequence is TGTGCCAGCAGTTCCACACAGTCAAACTATGGCTACACCTTC. This codes for CASSSTQSNYGYTF.

In this sample, this clone turned up once. The rearrangement joins TRBV6-6 to TRBJ2-1, with D possibly called TRBD1 or TRBD2 (6 bases each). The CDR3 length is 15 residues. The germline V and J ends were trimmed by 7 bases and 4 bases, with 17 bases remaining between them. CDR1 is MNHNY, CDR2 SVGAGI, per germline (reference sequence). CDR3 sequence: CASNGRGQKYNEQFF. The CDR3 DNA reads TGTGCCAGCAATGGTCGGGGGCAGAAGTACAATGAGCAGTTCTTC.

The rearrangement joins TRBV28 to TRBJ1-2; 8 bases map to TRBD1. V was clipped by 6 bases and J by 7 bases; unmatched bases: 7. CDR3 length: 13 residues. The germline V gene encodes CDR1 MDHEN and CDR2 SYDVKM. The DNA for the CDR3 is TGTGCCAGCAGATTGACAGGGGTGGGTGGCTACACCTTC. Encoded protein: CASRLTGVGGYTF.

The genes are TRBV10-3 and TRBJ2-1; 8 bases are a match to TRBD1. The CDR3 is made up of 14 amino acids. V was pared by 3 bases and J by 8 bases, with 6 bases of the junction left unmatched. The germline V gene has CDR1 ENHRY and CDR2 SYGVKD. CDR3 region: CAISDGTGSHEQFF. The CDR3 nucleotides are TGTGCCATCAGTGACGGGACAGGTAGCCATGAGCAGTTCTTC.

This chain uses TRBV7-9 with TRBJ1-4; no clear D gene. V was pared by 1 base and J by 1 base, with 4 bases between. CDR3 length equals 14 residues. Per the germline V gene, CDR1 is SEHNR and CDR2 is FQNEAQ (reference sequence). CDR3 region: CASSLDGTNEKLFF. The CDR3 DNA is TGTGCCAGCAGCTTAGACGGAACTAATGAAAAACTGTTTTTT.

The V gene is TRBV5-1, the J gene TRBJ2-7; weak D call: TRBD1 (6 bases). In germline, CDR1 is SGHRS, CDR2 YFSETQ. The length of the CDR3 is 15 residues. V lost 0 bases and J 3 bases, leaving 13 bases between the germline ends. CDR3 DNA: TGCGCCAGCAGCTTGGAGCCGGGACATCTCTACGAGCAGTACTTC. Translated, it gives CASSLEPGHLYEQYF.

With respect to this clone: The sample carries other DNA sequences with the same CDR3. The chain recombines TRBV5-4 with TRBJ1-2; 9 bases match TRBD1. V shed 4 bases and J 4 bases; nucleotides not matched to a gene: 2. This CDR3 has 13 residues. Germline V lookup: CDR1 SGHNT, CDR2 YYREEE (reference sequence). CDR3 region: CASSPGQGYGYTF. The DNA for the CDR3 is TGTGCCAGCAGCCCGGGACAGGGCTATGGCTACACCTTC.

This rearrangement joins TRBV5-6 to TRBJ2-1, with D perhaps matching TRBD2 (6 bases). Germline CDR1 is SGHDT and CDR2 is YYEEEE. V lost 4 bases to trimming and J lost 0 bases, with 14 bases between them. The CDR3 extends over 16 amino acids. CDR3 DNA: TGTGCCAGCAGCGGATTAGCGGAGAGCTCCTACAATGAGCAGTTCTTC. Amino acids: CASSGLAESSYNEQFF.

The chain links TRBV14 to TRBJ1-1, with a possible D match to TRBD1 (5 bases). The CDR3 consists of 12 residues. The ends were cut back, 1 base at V and 13 bases at J, with 13 bases in the middle. Germline CDR1 and CDR2: SGHDN and FVKESK. CDR3: CASSQGGTRGFF. Here the CDR3 DNA reads TGTGCCAGCAGCCAAGGGGGGACTCGTGGTTTCTTT.

About this clone itself: Within the sample, other DNA sequences also encode this same CDR3. V and J are TRBV10-3 and TRBJ2-7, with unresolved D. From germline, CDR1 is ENHRY and CDR2 SYGVKD. V was trimmed by 0 bases and J by 7 bases, leaving 4 bases between them. This CDR3 region has 11 residues. The CDR3 is CAISESGEQYF. In DNA, the CDR3 is TGTGCCATCAGTGAGTCGGGAGAGCAGTACTTC.

V usage is TRBV30 and J usage is TRBJ1-5; TRBD1 might be the D (6 bases). V was shortened by 5 bases and J by 7 bases, with 15 bases between the two germline ends. This CDR3 contains 13 residues. Per the germline V gene, CDR1 is GTSNPN and CDR2 is SVGIG (reference sequence). The CDR3 DNA follows: TGTGCCTGGGACCAGGGGCCCGGGCAGCCCCAGCATTTT. Amino acids: CAWDQGPGQPQHF. The full variable domain, with the rest looked up from reference TRBV30 and TRBJ1-5, is SQTIHQWPATLVQPVGSPLSLECTVEGTSNPNLYWYRQAAGRGLQLLFYSVGIGQISSEVPQNLSASRPQDRQFILSSKKLLLSDSGFYLCAWDQGPGQPQHFGDGTRLSIL.

This chain connects TRBV5-1 to TRBJ2-7; either TRBD1 or TRBD2 may fit D (6 bases each). Deletions cut 4 bases from V and 0 bases from J, with 11 bases between. The CDR3 has 14 amino acids. Per the germline V gene, CDR1 is SGHRS and CDR2 is YFSETQ. CDR3 residues: CASSEGGLSYEQYF. The CDR3 DNA is TGCGCCAGCAGCGAGGGGGGTCTCTCCTACGAGCAGTACTTC.

The V gene is TRBV30, the J gene TRBJ1-2; D is uncertain. The CDR3 has 13 residues. V was cut by 4 bases and J by 5 bases, with 14 bases left in between. Germline CDR1 and CDR2: GTSNPN and SVGIG (reference sequence). The CDR3 DNA reads TGTGCCTGGAATTGGGCAGGTTATTATGGCTACACCTTC. As protein: CAWNWAGYYGYTF.

The chain combines TRBV10-2 with TRBJ1-1; D may be TRBD1 (6 bases). Looked up from germline, CDR1 is WSHSY and CDR2 is SAAADI. Trimming removed 3 bases from V and 5 bases from J, with 16 bases in between. The CDR3 covers 15 residues. The DNA of the CDR3 is TGCGCCAGCAGTGACCCTGGAGGGGGAAGGACTGAAGCTTTCTTT. This gives the protein CASSDPGGGRTEAFF.

The rearrangement uses TRBV27 and TRBJ2-5; maybe TRBD2 (6 bases). Trimming stripped 6 bases from V and 0 bases from J, with 8 bases between. From germline, CDR1 is MNHEY and CDR2 SMNVEV (reference sequence). The CDR3 has 13 amino acids. CDR3 sequence: CASRRTNQETQYF. CDR3 bases: TGTGCCAGCAGAAGGACTAACCAAGAGACCCAGTACTTC.